This TCR beta chain was retrieved from a study of OX40 agonist ivuxolimab in advanced cancers. Here immunoSEQ multiplex PCR was the method, and the copy in TCRdb shows in-frame clones only, minus some. The data hold approximately 60,000 clones, with roughly 86% observed a single time. Patients were ruled out by autoimmune disease history or systemic immunosuppression. With respect to this clone: Its antigen is not known.

The V gene's germline CDR1 is SGHRS and CDR2 YFSETQ. J was trimmed by 8 bases and V by 3 bases; bases with no gene match: 7. The CDR3 consists of 14 residues. Study-wide results and limits: Compared with others, partial responders at 0.1-3.0 mg/kg displayed clonal expansion among the lowest. Compared with CD4+, CD8+ T cells on average had more expanded clones. The CD4+ and CD8+ T cells in the blood had expanded clonally by week 6 at 0.1 to 3.0 mg/kg.

This sequence was found in an adult with an advanced solid tumor such as melanoma, head and neck, liver or kidney cancer. Sequenced material: CD4+ or CD8+ T cells sorted from blood, taken in a trial of the OX40 agonist ivuxolimab. V is TRBV5-1 and J is TRBJ2-1, with TRBD1 matching 8 bases. CDR3 nucleotides: TGCGCCAGCAGCTACGACAGGGGACGAGATGAGCAGTTCTTC. Amino acids: CASSYDRGRDEQFF.